The source of this T cell receptor (beta chain) is a study of T-cell reconstitution after alpha-beta-depleted transplantation in children. Study results and caveats: The study reportedly traced alpha-beta T cells about two months after transplant to several hundred expanded graft clones. Diversity and T-cell counts at one year after transplant derived mostly from new T cells.

During its preparation, the TCRbeta library received unique molecular identifiers. MiXCR was run by TCRdb on the PCR reads, yielding one entry per CDR3 protein. The table lists some 200,000 distinct CDR3 sequences, 7% to 9% of them singletons, with about 40% in the top ten. This CDR3 contains 12 residues. The V gene's germline CDR1 is GTSNPN and CDR2 SVGIG (reference sequence). Trimming took 0 bases from V and 8 from J, leaving 8 bases between them. As for this clonotype: Antigen specificity is unknown.

The receptor comes from a male patient aged 2-10 years who had a stem cell transplant for acute myeloid leukemia, so the T cells may come from the graft donor. The chain uses TRBV30 and TRBJ2-1; D may be TRBD1 (5 bases). The sample in question was PBMCs, mostly from graft donor cells, obtained 360 days after TCRalphabeta/CD19-depleted stem cell transplant. As DNA, the CDR3 is TGTGCCTGGAGTGTGGGGCCGGATGAGCAGTTCTTC. This gives the protein CAWSVGPDEQFF.